The T cell receptor beta chain under discussion was sequenced for a study of CD8 T cells in Susac syndrome. When the RNA was reverse transcribed, random hexamers were used with an input of roughly 0.5 to 1 ug. TCRdb ran MiXCR on the immunoSEQ multiplex PCR reads and lists one entry per CDR3 protein. Of hundreds of thousands of distinct CDR3 sequences listed, about 85% were seen once; the top ten hold 0.09% to 0.15%. V shed 3 bases, J shed 2 bases, and the junction held 5 bases outside the gene matches. This CDR3 comprises 15 residues. Input material: CD8+ T cells from PBMCs. This chain joins TRBV12-3 or TRBV12-4 and TRBJ2-3; 7 bases are shared with TRBD2. The receptor was isolated from a human donor with multiple sclerosis. The CDR3 region has the DNA TGTGCCAGCAGTTTGGCGGGAGCCCACACAGATACGCAGTATTTT. Translation gives CASSLAGAHTDTQYF.